The sequence of this T cell receptor (beta chain) was determined in a study of cytomegalovirus exposure and HLA in healthy donors. About the research overall: Of around 400 genotyped donors, roughly 76% grouped in the Caucasian-associated ancestry cluster.

Comments on this clone: Its specificity is not known.

Whole-study results and caveats: It was reported that the classifier diagnosed cytomegalovirus status with high specificity and sensitivity in both the original and validation cohorts. Owing to their indistinguishability, certain V segments, notably TRBV6-2 and TRBV6-3, were excluded.

CDR1 is SEHNR, CDR2 FQNEAQ, per germline (reference sequence). V lost 5 bases to trimming and J lost 3 bases, with 10 bases between them. This CDR3 comprises 13 residues. Primers for the PCR totalled 60 Vbeta and 13 Jbeta. In the original workflow: Unique TCR beta chains totaled some 88 million in a later count, with approximately 11 million of them shared. Produced via immunoSEQ multiplex PCR; TCRdb's table is partial and in-frame only. Clone size and the V and J calls come from that table; the DNA yielded D and trimming. The sample consists of fewer than 250,000 clones, roughly 80% of them appearing once.

V is TRBV7-9 and J is TRBJ1-2; TRBD1 might be the D (6 bases). The receptor's source is a male donor in good health and CMV-seropositive. The specimen was PBMCs. The CDR3 is CASSRAGDYGYTF. The CDR3 DNA sequence: TGTGCCAGCAGCCGTGCAGGGGACTATGGCTACACCTTC.